A selection of T cell receptor beta chains follows, all from one sample in a study of neoadjuvant anti-PD-1 for oral cavity cancer. Using immunoSEQ multiplex PCR, the repertoire was profiled, and TCRdb retains in-frame clones only, with some absent. The sample carries more than 20,000 clones, 26% recorded once. Sample: tumor tissue, taken after nivolumab (anti-PD-1) treatment. The receptors were gathered from a person aged 35-79 years with oral cavity squamous cell carcinoma. Each CDR3 is given with its conserved first and last residue. Fields, in order: D gene, J gene, V gene, clone size, CDR3 protein, CDR3 DNA. The D gene is left open where the match is weak. Clone size is stated in some rows and not others, as once, few, many or a class when expanded.

NA	TRBJ1-2	TRBV28	NA	CASSFPGGSYGYTF	TGTGCCAGCAGTTTTCCGGGTGGCTCCTATGGCTACACCTTC
NA	TRBJ2-5	TRBV5-1	NA	CASSLEGSGSAKTQYF	TGCGCCAGCAGCTTGGAGGGGTCAGGGTCCGCGAAGACCCAGTACTTC
NA	TRBJ2-5	TRBV7-9	few	CASSLAADQETQYF	TGTGCCAGCAGCTTAGCGGCCGACCAAGAGACCCAGTACTTC
NA	TRBJ1-3	TRBV9	NA	CASSADSSGNTIYF	TGTGCCAGCAGCGCGGACAGCTCTGGAAACACCATATATTTT
NA	TRBJ1-2	TRBV6-6	NA	CASDQTGRGYTF	TGTGCCAGCGACCAGACTGGTCGTGGCTACACCTTC
NA	TRBJ2-3	TRBV6-5	few	CASSLRVADTQYF	TGTGCCAGCAGTTTACGAGTCGCAGATACGCAGTATTTT
NA	TRBJ2-7	TRBV10-1	NA	CASREEPPYEQYF	TGCGCCAGCAGGGAGGAACCTCCCTACGAGCAGTACTTC
NA	TRBJ1-2	TRBV7-3	NA	CASGSRDYGYTF	TGTGCCAGCGGGTCCCGGGACTATGGCTACACCTTC
NA	TRBJ1-4	TRBV6-6	NA	CASSYDHAGEKLFF	TGTGCCAGCAGTTACGACCACGCCGGTGAAAAACTGTTTTTT
NA	TRBJ2-6	TRBV28	NA	CASSLVGANVLTF	TGTGCCAGCAGTTTAGTGGGGGCCAACGTCCTGACTTTC
NA	TRBJ1-2	TRBV30	NA	CAWRHSGYGYGYTF	TGTGCCTGGAGGCACTCGGGGTATGGGTATGGCTACACCTTC
TRBD1	TRBJ1-3	TRBV5-1	NA	CASSLKGPGQEAYNPSGNTIYF	TGCGCCAGCAGCTTAAAGGGGCCGGGACAGGAGGCGTATAACCCCTCTGGAAACACCATATATTTT
NA	TRBJ1-1	TRBV18	few	CASSSSRGTEAFF	TGTGCCAGCTCTTCTAGCAGAGGCACTGAAGCTTTCTTT
NA	TRBJ1-2	TRBV7-9	few	CASSLPSRRGYTF	TGTGCCAGCAGCTTACCCAGTCGAAGGGGCTACACCTTC
TRBD1	TRBJ2-7	TRBV7-9	NA	CASSQIVSGTGLPYEQYF	TGTGCCAGCAGCCAAATAGTCTCCGGGACAGGGTTACCTTACGAGCAGTACTTC
TRBD2	TRBJ2-1	TRBV28	NA	CASQGLATGGYNEQFF	TGTGCCAGCCAGGGTTTAGCGACGGGAGGCTACAATGAGCAGTTCTTC
NA	TRBJ1-2	TRBV25-1	NA	CASSDLTGYGYTF	TGTGCCAGCAGTGACCTAACAGGGTATGGCTACACCTTC
TRBD1	TRBJ2-1	TRBV19	many	CASTFSYRGPGNEQFF	TGTGCCAGTACCTTCTCATACAGGGGGCCGGGCAATGAGCAGTTCTTC
TRBD1	TRBJ2-1	TRBV7-2	few	CASSLADRTQFF	TGTGCCAGCAGCTTAGCGGACAGGACCCAGTTCTTC
NA	TRBJ1-1	TRBV4-1	NA	CASSQVGGMNTEAFF	TGCGCCAGCAGCCAAGTGGGAGGTATGAACACTGAAGCTTTCTTT
NA	TRBJ1-5	TRBV28	medium-sized	CASSGLRGRQHF	TGTGCCAGCAGTGGCCTCAGGGGCCGGCAGCATTTT
TRBD1	TRBJ1-2	TRBV10-3	few	CAISTLQGARGYTF	TGTGCCATCAGCACCTTACAGGGGGCGAGAGGCTACACCTTC
TRBD2	TRBJ2-3	TRBV9	NA	CASSDGTSSTTDTQYF	TGTGCCAGCAGCGACGGGACTAGCTCTACCACAGATACGCAGTATTTT
NA	TRBJ1-2	TRBV6-5	few	CASSYSVGAYGYTF	TGTGCCAGCAGTTACTCGGTAGGGGCGTATGGCTACACCTTC
TRBD1	TRBJ2-7	TRBV11-2	few	CASSFPDRGAEQYF	TGTGCCAGCAGCTTCCCGGACAGGGGGGCCGAGCAGTACTTC
TRBD2	TRBJ2-3	TRBV9	NA	CASSGLADEDTQYF	TGTGCCAGCAGCGGACTAGCGGATGAAGATACGCAGTATTTT
TRBD2	TRBJ2-7	TRBV7-9	NA	CASRPGLAGSYEQYF	TGTGCCAGCAGACCTGGACTAGCGGGTTCCTACGAGCAGTACTTC
NA	TRBJ1-2	TRBV30	few	CAWSVDENYGYTF	TGTGCCTGGAGTGTAGACGAGAACTATGGCTACACCTTC
NA	TRBJ1-2	TRBV6-6	medium-sized	CASSGLSYGYTF	TGTGCCAGCAGCGGACTTTCCTATGGCTACACCTTC
NA	TRBJ2-1	TRBV15	NA	CATSRSGDNDNEQFF	TGTGCCACCAGCAGATCGGGGGACAATGACAATGAGCAGTTCTTC
NA	TRBJ1-6	TRBV5-1	few	CASSLGQHYNSPLHF	TGCGCCAGCAGCTTGGGACAGCACTATAATTCACCCCTCCACTTT
NA	TRBJ2-7	TRBV5-1	few	CASSLSSPYEQYF	TGCGCCAGCAGCTTGAGTAGTCCCTACGAGCAGTACTTC
TRBD2	TRBJ2-1	TRBV7-2	NA	CASSTITSGEQFF	TGTGCCAGCAGCACCATAACTAGCGGCGAGCAGTTCTTC
NA	TRBJ2-7	TRBV2	NA	CASSAYEQYF	TGTGCCAGCAGTGCCTACGAGCAGTACTTC
NA	TRBJ1-5	TRBV7-9	few	CASNLGPNQPQHF	TGTGCCAGCAACTTGGGACCCAATCAGCCCCAGCATTTT
TRBD1	TRBJ1-5	TRBV6-6	NA	CASSYAPGGQRQPQHF	TGTGCCAGCAGTTACGCACCAGGGGGCCAGAGACAGCCCCAGCATTTT
NA	TRBJ2-2	TRBV12-1	NA	CASSPQQGIDTGELFF	TGTGCCAGCAGCCCTCAACAGGGTATAGATACCGGGGAGCTGTTTTTT
NA	TRBJ1-3	TRBV7-6	NA	CASSPLGGLDTIYF	TGTGCCAGCAGCCCACTCGGGGGTCTAGACACCATATATTTT
TRBD1	TRBJ2-3	TRBV5-1	NA	CASSLTGTGMRTDTQYF	TGCGCCAGCAGCTTAACCGGGACAGGGATGCGCACAGATACGCAGTATTTT